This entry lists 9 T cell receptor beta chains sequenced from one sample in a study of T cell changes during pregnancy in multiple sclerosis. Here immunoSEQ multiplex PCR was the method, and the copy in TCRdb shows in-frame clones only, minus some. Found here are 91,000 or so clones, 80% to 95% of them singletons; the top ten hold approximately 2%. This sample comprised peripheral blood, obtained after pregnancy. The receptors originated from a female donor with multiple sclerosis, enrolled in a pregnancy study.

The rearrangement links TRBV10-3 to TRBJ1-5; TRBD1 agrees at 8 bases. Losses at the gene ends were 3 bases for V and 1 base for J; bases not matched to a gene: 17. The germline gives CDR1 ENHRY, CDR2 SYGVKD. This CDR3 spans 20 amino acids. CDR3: CAISDFPGTGLRVSNQPQHF. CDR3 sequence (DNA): TGTGCCATCAGTGACTTTCCTGGGACAGGACTCAGGGTAAGCAATCAGCCCCAGCATTTT.

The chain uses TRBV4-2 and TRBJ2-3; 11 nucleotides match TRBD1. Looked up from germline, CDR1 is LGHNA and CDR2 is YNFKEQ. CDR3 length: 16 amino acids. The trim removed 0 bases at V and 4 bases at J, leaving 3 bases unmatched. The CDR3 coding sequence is TGTGCCAGCAGCCAAGATTTGGGACAGGGGGCAGATACGCAGTATTTT. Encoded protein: CASSQDLGQGADTQYF.

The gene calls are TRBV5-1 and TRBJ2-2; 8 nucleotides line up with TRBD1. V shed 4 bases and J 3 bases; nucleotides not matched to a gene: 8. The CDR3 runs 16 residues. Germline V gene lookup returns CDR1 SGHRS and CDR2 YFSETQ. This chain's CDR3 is CASSILDRGDTGELFF. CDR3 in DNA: TGCGCCAGCAGCATTCTCGACAGGGGAGACACCGGGGAGCTGTTTTTT. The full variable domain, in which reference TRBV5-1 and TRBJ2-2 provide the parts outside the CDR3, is KAGVTQTPRYLIKTRGQQVTLSCSPISGHRSVSWYQQTPGQGLQFLFEYFSETQRNKGNFPGRFSGRQFSNSRSEMNVSTLELGDSALYLCASSILDRGDTGELFFGEGSRLTVL.

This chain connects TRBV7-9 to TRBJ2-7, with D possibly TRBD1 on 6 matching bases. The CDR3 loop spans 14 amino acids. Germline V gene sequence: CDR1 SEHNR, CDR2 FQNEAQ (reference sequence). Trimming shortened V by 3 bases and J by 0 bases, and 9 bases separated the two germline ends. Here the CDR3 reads CASSLTGSSYEQYF. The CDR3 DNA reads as TGTGCCAGCAGCTTGACAGGAAGCTCCTACGAGCAGTACTTC.

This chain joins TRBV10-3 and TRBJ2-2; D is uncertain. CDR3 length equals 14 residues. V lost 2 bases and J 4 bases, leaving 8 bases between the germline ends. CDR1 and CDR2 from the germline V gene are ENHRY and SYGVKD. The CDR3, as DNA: TGTGCCATCAGTGAGGGGCAGAGCACCGGGGAGCTGTTTTTT. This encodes CAISEGQSTGELFF.

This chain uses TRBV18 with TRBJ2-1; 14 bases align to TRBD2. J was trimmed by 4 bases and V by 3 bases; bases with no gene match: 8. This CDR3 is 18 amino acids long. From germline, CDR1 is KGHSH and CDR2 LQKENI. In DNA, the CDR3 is TGTGCCAGCTCACCCTACGATTGGACTAGCGGGAGGTACAATGAGCAGTTCTTC. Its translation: CASSPYDWTSGRYNEQFF.

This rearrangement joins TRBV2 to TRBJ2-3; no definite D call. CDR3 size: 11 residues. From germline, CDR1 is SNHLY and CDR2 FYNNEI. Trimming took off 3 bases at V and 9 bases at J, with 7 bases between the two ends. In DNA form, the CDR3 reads TGTGCCAGCAGTGATGAGCTAACGCAGTATTTT. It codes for CASSDELTQYF.

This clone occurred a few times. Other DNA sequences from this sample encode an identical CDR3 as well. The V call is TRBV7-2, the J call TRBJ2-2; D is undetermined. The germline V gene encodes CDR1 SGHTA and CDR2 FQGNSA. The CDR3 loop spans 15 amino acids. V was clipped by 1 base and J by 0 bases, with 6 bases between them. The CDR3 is CASSLGGTNTGELFF. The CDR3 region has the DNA TGTGCCAGCAGCTTAGGCGGAACGAACACCGGGGAGCTGTTTTTT.

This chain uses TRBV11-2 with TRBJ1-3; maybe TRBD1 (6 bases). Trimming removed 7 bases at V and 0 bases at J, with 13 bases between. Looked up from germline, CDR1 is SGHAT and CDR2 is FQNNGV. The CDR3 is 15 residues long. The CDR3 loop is CASNSRTASGNTIYF. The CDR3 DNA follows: TGTGCCAGCAACTCCAGGACAGCCTCTGGAAACACCATATATTTT. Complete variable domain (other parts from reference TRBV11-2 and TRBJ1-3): EAGVAQSPRYKIIEKRQSVAFWCNPISGHATLYWYQQILGQGPKLLIQFQNNGVVDDSQLPKDRFSAERLKGVDSTLKIQPAKLEDSAVYLCASNSRTASGNTIYFGEGSWLTVV.